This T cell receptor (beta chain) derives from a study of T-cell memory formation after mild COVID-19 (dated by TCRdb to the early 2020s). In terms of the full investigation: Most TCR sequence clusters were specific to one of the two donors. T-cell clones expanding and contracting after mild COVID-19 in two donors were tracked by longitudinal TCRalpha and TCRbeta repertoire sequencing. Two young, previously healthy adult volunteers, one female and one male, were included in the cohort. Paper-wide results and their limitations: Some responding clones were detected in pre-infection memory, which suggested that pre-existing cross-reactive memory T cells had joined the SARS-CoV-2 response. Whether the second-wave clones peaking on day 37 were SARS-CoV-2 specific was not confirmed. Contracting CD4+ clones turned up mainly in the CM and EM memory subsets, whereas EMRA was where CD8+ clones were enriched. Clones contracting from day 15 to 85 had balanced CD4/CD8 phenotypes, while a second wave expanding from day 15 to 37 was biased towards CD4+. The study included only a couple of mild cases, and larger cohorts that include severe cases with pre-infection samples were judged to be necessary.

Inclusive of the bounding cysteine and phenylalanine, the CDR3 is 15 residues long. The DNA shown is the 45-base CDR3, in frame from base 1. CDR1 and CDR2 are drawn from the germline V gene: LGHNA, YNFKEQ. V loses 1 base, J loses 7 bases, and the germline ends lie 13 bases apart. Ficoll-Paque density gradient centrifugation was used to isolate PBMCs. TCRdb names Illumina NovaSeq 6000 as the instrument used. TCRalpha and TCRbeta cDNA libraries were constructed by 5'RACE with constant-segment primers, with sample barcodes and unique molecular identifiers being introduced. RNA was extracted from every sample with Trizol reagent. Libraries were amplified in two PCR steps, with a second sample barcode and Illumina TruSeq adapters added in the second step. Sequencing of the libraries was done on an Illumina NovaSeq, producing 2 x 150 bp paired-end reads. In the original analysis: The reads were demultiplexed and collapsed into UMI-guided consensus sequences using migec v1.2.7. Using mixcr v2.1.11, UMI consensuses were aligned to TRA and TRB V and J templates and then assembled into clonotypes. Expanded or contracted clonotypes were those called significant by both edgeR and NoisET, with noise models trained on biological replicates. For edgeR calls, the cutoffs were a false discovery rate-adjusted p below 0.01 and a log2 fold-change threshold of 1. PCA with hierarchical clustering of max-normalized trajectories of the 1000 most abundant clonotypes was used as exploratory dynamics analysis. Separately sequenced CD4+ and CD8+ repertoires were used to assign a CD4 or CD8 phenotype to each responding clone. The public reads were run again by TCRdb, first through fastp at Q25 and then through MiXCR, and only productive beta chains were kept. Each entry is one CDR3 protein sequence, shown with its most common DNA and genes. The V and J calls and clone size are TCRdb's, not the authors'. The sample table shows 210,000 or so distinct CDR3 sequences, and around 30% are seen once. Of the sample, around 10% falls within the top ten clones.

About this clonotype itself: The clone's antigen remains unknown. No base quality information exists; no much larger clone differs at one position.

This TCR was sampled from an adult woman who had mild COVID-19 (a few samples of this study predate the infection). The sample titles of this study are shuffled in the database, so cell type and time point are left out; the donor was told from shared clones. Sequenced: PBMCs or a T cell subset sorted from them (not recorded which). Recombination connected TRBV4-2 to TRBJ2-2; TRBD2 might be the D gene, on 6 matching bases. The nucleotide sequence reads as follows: TGTGCCAGCAGCCAAGTAGACCGGGAGAGCGGGGAGCTGTTTTTT. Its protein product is CASSQVDRESGELFF.